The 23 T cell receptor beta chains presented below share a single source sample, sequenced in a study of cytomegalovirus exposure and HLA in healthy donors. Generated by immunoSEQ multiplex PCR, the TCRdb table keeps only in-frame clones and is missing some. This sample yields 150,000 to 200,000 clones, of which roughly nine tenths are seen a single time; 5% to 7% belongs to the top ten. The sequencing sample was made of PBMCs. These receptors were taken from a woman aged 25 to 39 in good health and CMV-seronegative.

This CDR3 reads CASSPLGRSSYEQYF. CDR3 nucleotides: TGCGCCAGCAGCCCGCTTGGGAGGAGCTCCTACGAGCAGTACTTC. The V and J genes are TRBV5-1 and TRBJ2-7, with D perhaps TRBD2 (6 bases). CDR3 length: 15 residues. Germline V gene data show CDR1 as SGHRS and CDR2 as YFSETQ. Trimming left V 4 bases short and J 0 bases short, with 14 bases between.

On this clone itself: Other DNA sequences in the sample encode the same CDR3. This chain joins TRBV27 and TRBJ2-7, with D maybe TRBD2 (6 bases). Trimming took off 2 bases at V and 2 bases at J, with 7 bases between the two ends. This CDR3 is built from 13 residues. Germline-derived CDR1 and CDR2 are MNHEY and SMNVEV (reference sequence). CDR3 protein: CASSLTGAYEQYF. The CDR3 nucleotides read TGTGCCAGCAGTTTAACGGGGGCCTACGAGCAGTACTTC.

In DNA, the CDR3 is TGTGCCAGCAGTGCGGCGGGCGGTTCCTACAATGAGCAGTTCTTC. The encoded protein is CASSAAGGSYNEQFF. The rearrangement uses TRBV2 and TRBJ2-1, with D tentatively TRBD2 (5 bases). The ends were cut back, 4 bases at V and 1 base at J, with 11 bases in the middle. The CDR3 length is 15 residues. In germline, CDR1 is SNHLY, CDR2 FYNNEI.

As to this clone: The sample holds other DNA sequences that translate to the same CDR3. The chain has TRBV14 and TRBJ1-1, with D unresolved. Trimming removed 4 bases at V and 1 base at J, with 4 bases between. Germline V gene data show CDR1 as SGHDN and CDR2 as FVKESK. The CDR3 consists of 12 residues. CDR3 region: CASSPWNTEAFF. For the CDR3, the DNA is TGTGCCAGCAGCCCCTGGAACACTGAAGCTTTCTTT.

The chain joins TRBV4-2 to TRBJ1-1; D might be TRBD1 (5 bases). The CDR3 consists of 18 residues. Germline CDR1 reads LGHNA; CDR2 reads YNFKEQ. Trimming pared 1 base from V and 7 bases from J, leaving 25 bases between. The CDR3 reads CASSQVPRDEKNNDEAFF. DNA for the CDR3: TGTGCCAGCAGCCAAGTCCCCAGGGATGAGAAAAACAATGATGAAGCTTTCTTT.

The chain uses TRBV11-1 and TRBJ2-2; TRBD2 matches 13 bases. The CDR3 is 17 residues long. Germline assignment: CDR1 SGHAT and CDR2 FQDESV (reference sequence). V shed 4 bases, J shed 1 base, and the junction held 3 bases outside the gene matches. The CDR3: CASSWTSGGVNTGELFF. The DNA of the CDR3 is TGTGCCAGCAGCTGGACTAGCGGGGGTGTGAACACCGGGGAGCTGTTTTTT.

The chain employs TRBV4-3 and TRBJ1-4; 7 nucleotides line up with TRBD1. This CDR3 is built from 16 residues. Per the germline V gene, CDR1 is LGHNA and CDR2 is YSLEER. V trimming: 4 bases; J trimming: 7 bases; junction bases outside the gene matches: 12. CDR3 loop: CASSRLFDRDAEKLFF. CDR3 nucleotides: TGCGCCAGCAGCCGACTTTTCGACAGGGATGCTGAAAAACTGTTTTTT.

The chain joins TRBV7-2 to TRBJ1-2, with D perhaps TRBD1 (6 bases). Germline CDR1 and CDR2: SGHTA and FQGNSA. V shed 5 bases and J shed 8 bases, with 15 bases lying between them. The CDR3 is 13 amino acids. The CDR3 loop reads CASSGGRERGYTF. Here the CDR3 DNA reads TGTGCCAGCAGCGGGGGCAGGGAGCGGGGCTACACCTTC.

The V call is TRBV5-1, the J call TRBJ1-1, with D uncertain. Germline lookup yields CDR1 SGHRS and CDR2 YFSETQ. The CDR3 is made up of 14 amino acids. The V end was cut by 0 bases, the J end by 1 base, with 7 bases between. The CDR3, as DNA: TGCGCCAGCAGCTTGGTATTATCGAACACTGAAGCTTTCTTT. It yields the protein CASSLVLSNTEAFF.

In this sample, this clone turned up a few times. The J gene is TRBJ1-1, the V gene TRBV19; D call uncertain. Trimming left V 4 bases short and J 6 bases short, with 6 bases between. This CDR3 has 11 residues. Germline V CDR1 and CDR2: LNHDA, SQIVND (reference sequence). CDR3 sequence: CASSTPAEAFF. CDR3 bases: TGTGCCAGTAGTACGCCCGCTGAAGCTTTCTTT.

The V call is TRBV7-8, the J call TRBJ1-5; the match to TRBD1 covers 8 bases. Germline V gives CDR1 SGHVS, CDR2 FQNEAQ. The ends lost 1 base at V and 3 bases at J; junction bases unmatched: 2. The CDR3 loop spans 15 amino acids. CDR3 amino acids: CASSLETGVNQPQHF. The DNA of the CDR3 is TGTGCCAGCAGCTTAGAGACAGGGGTCAATCAGCCCCAGCATTTT.

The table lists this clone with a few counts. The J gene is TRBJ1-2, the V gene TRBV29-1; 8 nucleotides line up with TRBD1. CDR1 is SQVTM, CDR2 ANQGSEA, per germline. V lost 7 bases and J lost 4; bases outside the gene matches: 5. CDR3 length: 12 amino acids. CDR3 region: CSARQGIYGYTF. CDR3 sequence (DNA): TGCAGCGCCAGACAGGGGATCTATGGCTACACCTTC.

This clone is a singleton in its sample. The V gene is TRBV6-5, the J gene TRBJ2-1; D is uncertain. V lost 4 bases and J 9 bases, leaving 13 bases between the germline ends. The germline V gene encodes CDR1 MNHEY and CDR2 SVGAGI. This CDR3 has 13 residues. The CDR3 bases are TGTGCCAGCAGTTTCCTCCAGGATGTTGAGCAGTTCTTC. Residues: CASSFLQDVEQFF.

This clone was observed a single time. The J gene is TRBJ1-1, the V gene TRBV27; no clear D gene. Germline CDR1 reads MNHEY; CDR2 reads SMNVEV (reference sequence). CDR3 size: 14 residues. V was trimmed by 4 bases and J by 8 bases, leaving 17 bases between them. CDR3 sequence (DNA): TGTGCCAGCAGTTGGGGTCGAAGTTCGTTGGAAGCTTTCTTT. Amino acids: CASSWGRSSLEAFF.

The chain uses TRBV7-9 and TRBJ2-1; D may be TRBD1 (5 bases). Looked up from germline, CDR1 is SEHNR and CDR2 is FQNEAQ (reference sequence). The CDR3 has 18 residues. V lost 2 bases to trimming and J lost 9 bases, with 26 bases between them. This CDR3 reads CASSLPIRVISEGAEQFF. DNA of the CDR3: TGTGCCAGCAGCTTACCAATCAGGGTAATAAGTGAAGGGGCTGAGCAGTTCTTC. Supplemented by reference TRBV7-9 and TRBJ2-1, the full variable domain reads DTGVSQNPRHKITKRGQNVTFRCDPISEHNRLYWYRQTLGQGPEFLTYFQNEAQLEKSRLLSDRFSAERPKGSFSTLEIQRTEQGDSAMYLCASSLPIRVISEGAEQFFGPGTRLTVL.

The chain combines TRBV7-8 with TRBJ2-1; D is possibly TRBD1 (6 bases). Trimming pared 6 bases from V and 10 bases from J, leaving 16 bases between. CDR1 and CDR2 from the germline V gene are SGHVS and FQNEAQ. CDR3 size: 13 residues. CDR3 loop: CASSLGRDREQFF. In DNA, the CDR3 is TGTGCCAGCAGTCTAGGGCGAGACAGGGAGCAGTTCTTC.

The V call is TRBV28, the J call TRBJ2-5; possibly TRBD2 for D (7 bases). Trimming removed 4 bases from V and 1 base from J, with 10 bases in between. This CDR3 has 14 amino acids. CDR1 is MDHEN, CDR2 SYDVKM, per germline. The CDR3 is CASSSRGGQETQYF. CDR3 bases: TGTGCCAGCAGTTCAAGGGGGGGCCAAGAGACCCAGTACTTC. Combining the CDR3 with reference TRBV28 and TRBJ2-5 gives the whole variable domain DVKVTQSSRYLVKRTGEKVFLECVQDMDHENMFWYRQDPGLGLRLIYFSYDVKMKEKGDIPEGYSVSREKKERFSLILESASTNQTSMYLCASSSRGGQETQYFGPGTRLLVL.

CDR3 DNA sequence: TGTGCCAGCAGCCAAGAAAAGACAGGGGGGGATGGCTACACCTTC. The encoded protein is CASSQEKTGGDGYTF. The chain links TRBV4-2 to TRBJ1-2, with TRBD1 matching 9 bases. Germline values: CDR1 LGHNA, CDR2 YNFKEQ. The CDR3 totals 15 residues. V was clipped by 0 bases and J by 6 bases; unmatched bases: 5.

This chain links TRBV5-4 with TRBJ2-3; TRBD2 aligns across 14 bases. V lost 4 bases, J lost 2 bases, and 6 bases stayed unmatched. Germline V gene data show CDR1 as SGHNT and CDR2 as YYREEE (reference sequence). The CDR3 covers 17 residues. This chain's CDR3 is CASSARLAGGVTDTQYF. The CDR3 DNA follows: TGTGCCAGCAGCGCCAGACTAGCGGGAGGGGTCACAGATACGCAGTATTTT.

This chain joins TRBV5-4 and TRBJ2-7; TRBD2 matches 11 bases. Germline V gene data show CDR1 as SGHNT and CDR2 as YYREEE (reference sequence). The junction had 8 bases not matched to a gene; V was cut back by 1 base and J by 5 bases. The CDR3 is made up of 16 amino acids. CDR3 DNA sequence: TGTGCCAGCAGCTTGACTAGCGGGAGAGGGCCCGACGAGCAGTACTTC. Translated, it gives CASSLTSGRGPDEQYF. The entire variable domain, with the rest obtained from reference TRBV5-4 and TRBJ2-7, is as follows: ETGVTQSPTHLIKTRGQQVTLRCSSQSGHNTVSWYQQALGQGPQFIFQYYREEENGRGNFPPRFSGLQFPNYSSELNVNALELDDSALYLCASSLTSGRGPDEQYFGPGTRLTVT.

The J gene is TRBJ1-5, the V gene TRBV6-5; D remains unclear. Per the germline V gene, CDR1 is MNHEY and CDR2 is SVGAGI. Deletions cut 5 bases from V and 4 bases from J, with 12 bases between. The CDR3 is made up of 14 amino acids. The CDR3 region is CASSPYSGNQPQHF. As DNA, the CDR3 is TGTGCCAGCAGTCCCTACTCGGGAAATCAGCCCCAGCATTTT.

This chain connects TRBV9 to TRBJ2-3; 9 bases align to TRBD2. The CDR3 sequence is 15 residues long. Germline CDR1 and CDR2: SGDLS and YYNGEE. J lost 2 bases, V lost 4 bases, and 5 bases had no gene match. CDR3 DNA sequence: TGTGCCAGCAGCCACTCTAGCGGGGCCACAGATACGCAGTATTTT. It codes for CASSHSSGATDTQYF.

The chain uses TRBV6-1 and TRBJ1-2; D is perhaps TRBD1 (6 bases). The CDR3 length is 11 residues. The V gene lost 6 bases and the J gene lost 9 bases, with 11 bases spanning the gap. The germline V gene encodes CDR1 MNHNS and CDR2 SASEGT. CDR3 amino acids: CASRRDRSYTF. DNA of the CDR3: TGTGCCAGCAGACGTGACAGGAGCTACACCTTC.